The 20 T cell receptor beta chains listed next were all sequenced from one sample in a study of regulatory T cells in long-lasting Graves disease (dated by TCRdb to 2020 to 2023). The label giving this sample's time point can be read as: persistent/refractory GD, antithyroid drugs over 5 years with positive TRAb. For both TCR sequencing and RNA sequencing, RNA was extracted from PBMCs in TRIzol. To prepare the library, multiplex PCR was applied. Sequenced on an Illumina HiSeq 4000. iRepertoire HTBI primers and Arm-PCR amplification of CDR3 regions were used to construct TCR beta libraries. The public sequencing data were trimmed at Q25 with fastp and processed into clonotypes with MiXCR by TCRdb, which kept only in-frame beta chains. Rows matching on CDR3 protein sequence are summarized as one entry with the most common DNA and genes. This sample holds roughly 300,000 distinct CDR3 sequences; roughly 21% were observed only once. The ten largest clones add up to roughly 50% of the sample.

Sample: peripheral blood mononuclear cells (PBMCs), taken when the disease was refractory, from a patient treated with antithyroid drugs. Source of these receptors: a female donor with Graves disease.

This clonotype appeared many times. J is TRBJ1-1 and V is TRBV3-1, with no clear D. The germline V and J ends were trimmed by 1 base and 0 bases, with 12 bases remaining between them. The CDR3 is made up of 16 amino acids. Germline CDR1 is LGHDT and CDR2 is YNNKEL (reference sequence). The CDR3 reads CASSQVGGDMNTEAFF. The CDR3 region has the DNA TGTGCCAGCAGCCAAGTCGGCGGAGACATGAACACTGAAGCTTTCTTT.

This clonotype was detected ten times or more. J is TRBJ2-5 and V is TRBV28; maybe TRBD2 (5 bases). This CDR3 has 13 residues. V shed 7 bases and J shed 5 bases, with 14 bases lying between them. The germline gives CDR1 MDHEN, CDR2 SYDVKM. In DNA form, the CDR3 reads TGTGCCAGCACTCCCTATGGGGAGGAGACCCAGTACTTC. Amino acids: CASTPYGEETQYF.

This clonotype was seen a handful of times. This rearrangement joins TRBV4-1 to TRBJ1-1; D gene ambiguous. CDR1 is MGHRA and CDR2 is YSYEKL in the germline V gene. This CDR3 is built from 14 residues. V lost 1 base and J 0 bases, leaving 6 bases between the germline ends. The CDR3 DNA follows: TGCGCCAGCAGCCAAGCGGAGCTGAACACTGAAGCTTTCTTT. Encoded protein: CASSQAELNTEAFF.

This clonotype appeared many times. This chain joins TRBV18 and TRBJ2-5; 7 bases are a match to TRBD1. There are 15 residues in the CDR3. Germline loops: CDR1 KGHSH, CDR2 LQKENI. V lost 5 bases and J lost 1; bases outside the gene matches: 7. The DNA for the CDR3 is TGTGCCAGCTCAGCCCCGACAGGGTTCCAAGAGACCCAGTACTTC. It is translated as CASSAPTGFQETQYF.

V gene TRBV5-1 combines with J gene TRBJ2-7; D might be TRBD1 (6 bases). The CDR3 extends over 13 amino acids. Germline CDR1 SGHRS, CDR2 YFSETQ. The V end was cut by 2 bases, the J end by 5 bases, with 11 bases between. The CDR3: CASSFVTGDEQYF. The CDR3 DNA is TGCGCCAGCAGCTTTGTGACAGGAGACGAGCAGTACTTC.

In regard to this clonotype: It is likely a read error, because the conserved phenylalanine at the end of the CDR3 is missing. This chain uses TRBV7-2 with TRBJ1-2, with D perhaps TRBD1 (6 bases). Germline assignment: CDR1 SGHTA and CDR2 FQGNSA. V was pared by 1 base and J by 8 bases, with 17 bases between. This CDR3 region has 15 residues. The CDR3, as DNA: TGTGCCAGCAGCTTAGAGAGGGCAGGGGTGGAAGGCTACACCCTC. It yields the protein CASSLERAGVEGYTL.

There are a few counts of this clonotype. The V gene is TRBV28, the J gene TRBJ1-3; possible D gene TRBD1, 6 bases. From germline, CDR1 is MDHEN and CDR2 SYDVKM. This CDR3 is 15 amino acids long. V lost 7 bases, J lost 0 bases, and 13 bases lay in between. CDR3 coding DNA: TGTGCCAGCACCTACGGGACAACCTCTGGAAACACCATATATTTT. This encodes CASTYGTTSGNTIYF.

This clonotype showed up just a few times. As DNA, the CDR3 is TGCAGTGCTCCGGCGCGAGGACTAGCGGGAGTAAACGAGCAGTACTTC. Translated: CSAPARGLAGVNEQYF. J is TRBJ2-7 and V is TRBV20-1; 13 nucleotides agree with TRBD2. The length of the CDR3 is 16 residues. Germline V CDR1 and CDR2: DFQATT, SNEGSKA (reference sequence). After removal of 5 bases from V and 5 bases from J, the junction contained 12 bases not matched to a gene.

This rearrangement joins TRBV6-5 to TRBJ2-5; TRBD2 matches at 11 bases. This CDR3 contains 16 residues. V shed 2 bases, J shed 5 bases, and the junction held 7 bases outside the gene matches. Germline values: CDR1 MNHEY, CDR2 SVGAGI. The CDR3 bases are TGTGCCAGCAGTTACGAATCGTTAGCGGGGGGGGAGACCCAGTACTTC. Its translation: CASSYESLAGGETQYF.

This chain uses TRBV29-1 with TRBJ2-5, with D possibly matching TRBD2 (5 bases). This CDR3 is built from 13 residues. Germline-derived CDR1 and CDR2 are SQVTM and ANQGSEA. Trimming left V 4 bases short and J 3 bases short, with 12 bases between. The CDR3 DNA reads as TGCAGCGTTGGCGGGTCGCCAAAAGAGACCCAGTACTTC. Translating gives CSVGGSPKETQYF.

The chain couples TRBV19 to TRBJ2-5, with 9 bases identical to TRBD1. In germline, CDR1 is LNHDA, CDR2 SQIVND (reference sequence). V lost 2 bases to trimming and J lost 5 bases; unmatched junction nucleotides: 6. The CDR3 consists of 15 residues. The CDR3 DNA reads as TGTGCCAGTAGTATACGTGACAGGGGGACGGAGACCCAGTACTTC. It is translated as CASSIRDRGTETQYF.

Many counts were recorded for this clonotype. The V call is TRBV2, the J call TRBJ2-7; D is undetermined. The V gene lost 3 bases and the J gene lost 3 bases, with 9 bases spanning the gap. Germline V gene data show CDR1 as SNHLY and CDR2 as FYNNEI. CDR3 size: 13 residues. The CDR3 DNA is TGTGCCAGCAGTGATCCGAGGAGCTACGAGCAGTACTTC. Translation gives CASSDPRSYEQYF.

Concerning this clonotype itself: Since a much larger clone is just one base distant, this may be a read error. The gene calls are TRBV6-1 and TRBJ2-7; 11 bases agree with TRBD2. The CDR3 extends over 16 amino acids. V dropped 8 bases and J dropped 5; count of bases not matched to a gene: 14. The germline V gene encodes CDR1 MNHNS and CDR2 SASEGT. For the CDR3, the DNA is TGTGCCAGCTACCAGGGGGTAGCGGGAGGGGAACACGAGCAGTACTTC. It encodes CASYQGVAGGEHEQYF.

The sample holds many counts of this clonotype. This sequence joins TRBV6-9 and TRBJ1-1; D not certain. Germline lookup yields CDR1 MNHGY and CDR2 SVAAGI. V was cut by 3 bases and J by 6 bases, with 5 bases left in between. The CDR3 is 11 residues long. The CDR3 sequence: CASSYVAEAFF. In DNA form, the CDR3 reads TGTGCCAGCAGTTACGTAGCTGAAGCTTTCTTT.

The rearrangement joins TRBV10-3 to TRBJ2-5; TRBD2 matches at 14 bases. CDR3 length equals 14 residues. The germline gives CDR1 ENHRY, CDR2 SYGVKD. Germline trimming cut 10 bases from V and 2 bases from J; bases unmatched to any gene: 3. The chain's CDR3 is CATRLAGGQETQYF. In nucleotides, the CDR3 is TGTGCCACAAGACTAGCGGGAGGGCAAGAGACCCAGTACTTC.

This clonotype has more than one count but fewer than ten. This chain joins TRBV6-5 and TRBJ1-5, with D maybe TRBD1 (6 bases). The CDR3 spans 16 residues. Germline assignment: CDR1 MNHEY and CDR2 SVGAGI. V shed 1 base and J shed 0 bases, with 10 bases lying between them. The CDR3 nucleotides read TGTGCCAGCAGTTACTGGGACACCTATAGCAATCAGCCCCAGCATTTT. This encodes CASSYWDTYSNQPQHF.

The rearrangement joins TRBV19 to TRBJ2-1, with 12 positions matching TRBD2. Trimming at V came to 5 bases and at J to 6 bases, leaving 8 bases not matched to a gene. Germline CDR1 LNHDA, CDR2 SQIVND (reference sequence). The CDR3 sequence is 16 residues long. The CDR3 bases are TGTGCCAGTAGTTCAGGGGCTAGCGGGAGGGCCAATGAGCAGTTCTTC. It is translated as CASSSGASGRANEQFF.

The CDR3 DNA follows: TGTGCCAGCAGTTTCGGTGGGACAGGGCTCTACGAGCAGTACTTC. This encodes CASSFGGTGLYEQYF. The chain recombines TRBV28 with TRBJ2-7; 9 positions agree with TRBD1. Germline V gene data show CDR1 as MDHEN and CDR2 as SYDVKM. CDR3 length: 15 amino acids. V shed 3 bases, J shed 3 bases, and the junction held 6 bases outside the gene matches.

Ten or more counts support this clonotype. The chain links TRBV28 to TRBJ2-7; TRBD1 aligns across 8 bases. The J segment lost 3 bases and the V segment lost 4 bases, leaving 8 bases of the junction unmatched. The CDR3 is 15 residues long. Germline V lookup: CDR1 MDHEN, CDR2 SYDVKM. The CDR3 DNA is TGTGCCAGCAGTTCCCCGGACAGGGCTGACTACGAGCAGTACTTC. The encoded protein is CASSSPDRADYEQYF.

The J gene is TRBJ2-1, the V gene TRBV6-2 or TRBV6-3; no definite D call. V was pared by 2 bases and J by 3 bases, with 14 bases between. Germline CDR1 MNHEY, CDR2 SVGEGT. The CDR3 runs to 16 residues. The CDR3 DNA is TGTGCCAGCAGTTACCATACCGGGCAGAGCTACAATGAGCAGTTCTTC. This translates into CASSYHTGQSYNEQFF.